The sample holds a few counts of the clone carrying this T cell receptor beta chain. This PCR relied on a set of 60 Vbeta primers and 13 Jbeta primers. Clones were sequenced by immunoSEQ multiplex PCR, and TCRdb holds only the in-frame ones, with some missing. This sample has about 160,000 clones, with about four fifths found just once. These data belong to a study of cytomegalovirus exposure and HLA in healthy donors. The CDR3 consists of 18 residues. The junction had 10 bases not matched to a gene; V was cut back by 3 bases and J by 3 bases. Germline V gene data show CDR1 as SGHRS and CDR2 as YFSETQ.

Sequencing used PBMCs. This sequence originates from a man aged 25-45 years in good health and CMV-seronegative. The genes are TRBV5-1 and TRBJ2-5; TRBD2 aligns across 14 bases. CDR3: CASSSGLAGEIIEETQYF. CDR3 nucleotide sequence: TGCGCCAGCAGCTCGGGACTAGCGGGAGAAATTATAGAAGAGACCCAGTACTTC.